These T cell receptor beta chains were read from a single sample in a study of tumor-infiltrating lymphocytes in primary liver carcinoma. TCRdb recomputed calls from the multiplex PCR reads with MiXCR, one row per CDR3 protein. Of about 330,000 distinct CDR3 sequences listed, roughly 61% were seen once; the top ten hold about 6%. Sequencing was carried out using peripheral blood. The origin of the receptors is a man aged 40-55 years with primary liver carcinoma and hepatitis B virus infection. Both conserved end residues are part of each CDR3. The D gene is left open where the match is weak. Rows may omit the clone size; those that give it use once, few, many or a size class.

J gene: TRBJ2-7
V gene: TRBV11-2
clone size: -
CDR3 length: 14
D gene: -
CDR3 DNA: TGTGCCAGCAACCACGGGACAGCGGGTTACGAGCAGTACTTC
CDR3 protein: CASNHGTAGYEQYF

J gene: TRBJ1-1
V gene: TRBV29-1
clone size: many
CDR3 length: 14
D gene: TRBD1
CDR3 DNA: TGCAGCGTTGATCGACAGGGGGCCTACACTGAAGCTTTCTTT
CDR3 protein: CSVDRQGAYTEAFF

J gene: TRBJ1-1
V gene: TRBV10-3
clone size: -
CDR3 length: 15
D gene: -
CDR3 DNA: TGTGCCATCAGTGCCTCCGGGACGGACAACACTGAAGCTTTCTTT
CDR3 protein: CAISASGTDNTEAFF

J gene: TRBJ2-7
V gene: TRBV28
clone size: few
CDR3 length: 15
D gene: -
CDR3 DNA: TGTGCCAGCAGACACCGACTCCAATCCGCCTACGAGCAGTACTTC
CDR3 protein: CASRHRLQSAYEQYF

J gene: TRBJ2-2
V gene: TRBV4-1
clone size: -
CDR3 length: 16
D gene: TRBD1
CDR3 DNA: TGCGCAAGCAACAATCTTGACAGGGGGTTAACCGGGGAGCTGTTTTTT
CDR3 protein: CASNNLDRGLTGELFF

J gene: TRBJ2-5
V gene: TRBV6-6
clone size: many
CDR3 length: 9
D gene: -
CDR3 DNA: TGTGCCAGCGGGCAGACCCAGTACTTC
CDR3 protein: CASGQTQYF

J gene: TRBJ2-4
V gene: TRBV12-5
clone size: -
CDR3 length: 14
D gene: -
CDR3 DNA: TGTACTAGTGGTTTGACAGTGATCAAATACATTCAGTACTTC
CDR3 protein: CTSGLTVIKYIQYF

J gene: TRBJ1-1
V gene: TRBV5-1
clone size: few
CDR3 length: 14
D gene: -
CDR3 DNA: TGCGCCAGCAGCTTGCAGTCAGCGAACACTGAAGCTTTCTTT
CDR3 protein: CASSLQSANTEAFF

J gene: TRBJ2-1
V gene: TRBV4-3
clone size: many
CDR3 length: 15
D gene: -
CDR3 DNA: TGCGCCAGCAGCCAAACCAGAGGGCCGGTAAGGGAGCAGTTCTTC
CDR3 protein: CASSQTRGPVREQFF

J gene: TRBJ2-7
V gene: TRBV10-2
clone size: once
CDR3 length: 18
D gene: TRBD2
CDR3 DNA: TGCGCCGGCAGTGAGTCCACGGGAGGGAGGACGCGGGCCCACGAGCAGTACTTC
CDR3 protein: CAGSESTGGRTRAHEQYF

J gene: TRBJ2-3
V gene: TRBV5-1
clone size: -
CDR3 length: 15
D gene: -
CDR3 DNA: TGCGCCAGAATCAAGGGGCGGGCACGCACAGATACGCAGTATTTT
CDR3 protein: CARIKGRARTDTQYF

J gene: TRBJ2-7
V gene: TRBV4-1
clone size: -
CDR3 length: 16
D gene: -
CDR3 DNA: TGCGCCAGCAGCCAGAGGGGGATGGTGAGCTCCTACGAGCAGTACTTC
CDR3 protein: CASSQRGMVSSYEQYF

J gene: TRBJ2-7
V gene: TRBV13
clone size: many
CDR3 length: 13
D gene: TRBD2
CDR3 DNA: TGTGCCAGCAGCTTAGGGACTAGCCTCGAGCAGTACTTC
CDR3 protein: CASSLGTSLEQYF

J gene: TRBJ2-7
V gene: TRBV11-1
clone size: -
CDR3 length: 14
D gene: -
CDR3 DNA: TGTGCCAGTAGCTTAGAAGTCAGGTGGCACGAGCAGTACTTC
CDR3 protein: CASSLEVRWHEQYF

J gene: TRBJ1-6
V gene: TRBV10-2
clone size: -
CDR3 length: 13
D gene: -
CDR3 DNA: TGCGCCAGCAGCGGAGGGTTAAGTTCACCCCTCCACTTT
CDR3 protein: CASSGGLSSPLHF

J gene: TRBJ2-1
V gene: TRBV6-2/TRBV6-3
clone size: -
CDR3 length: 17
D gene: TRBD2
CDR3 DNA: TGTGCCGGCAGACGGACTAGCGGGGGAAGCTTCTACAATGAGCAGTTCTTC
CDR3 protein: CAGRRTSGGSFYNEQFF

J gene: TRBJ1-1
V gene: TRBV12-3/TRBV12-4
clone size: many
CDR3 length: 16
D gene: TRBD1
CDR3 DNA: TGTGCCAGCAGTACCTATAGGACAGGGCCTAACACTGAAGCTTTCTTT
CDR3 protein: CASSTYRTGPNTEAFF

J gene: TRBJ1-1
V gene: TRBV10-3
clone size: many
CDR3 length: 14
D gene: -
CDR3 DNA: TGTGCCATCAGTGATCAGGTGCAGGTACTTGAAGCTTTCTTT
CDR3 protein: CAISDQVQVLEAFF

J gene: TRBJ2-7
V gene: TRBV6-5
clone size: many
CDR3 length: 14
D gene: TRBD2
CDR3 DNA: TGTGCCAGCAGTTACGGGACTATAAGCGCCGAGCAGTACTTC
CDR3 protein: CASSYGTISAEQYF

J gene: TRBJ2-7
V gene: TRBV5-1
clone size: -
CDR3 length: 15
D gene: TRBD1
CDR3 DNA: TGCGCCGGCAGCTTGGACAGGGGCCCTTTTGTGGAGCAGTACTTC
CDR3 protein: CAGSLDRGPFVEQYF

J gene: TRBJ2-7
V gene: TRBV6-6
clone size: many
CDR3 length: 14
D gene: -
CDR3 DNA: TGTGCCAGCAGAACAGAACTACTCCCCTACGAGCAGTACTTC
CDR3 protein: CASRTELLPYEQYF

J gene: TRBJ1-2
V gene: TRBV30
clone size: -
CDR3 length: 12
D gene: TRBD1
CDR3 DNA: TGTGCCTGGATTGGACAGGGTCTTGGCTACACCTTC
CDR3 protein: CAWIGQGLGYTF

J gene: TRBJ2-5
V gene: TRBV11-2
clone size: -
CDR3 length: 18
D gene: TRBD1
CDR3 DNA: TGTGCCAGCAGCTTAGGCAAACCGGGACAGGGGCCTCAAGAGACCCAGTACTTC
CDR3 protein: CASSLGKPGQGPQETQYF

J gene: TRBJ1-2
V gene: TRBV11-2
clone size: -
CDR3 length: 15
D gene: -
CDR3 DNA: TGTGCCAGCAGCATCCTACAGGCTCCCGCGGTAGGCTACACCTTC
CDR3 protein: CASSILQAPAVGYTF

J gene: TRBJ2-7
V gene: TRBV11-2
clone size: -
CDR3 length: 14
D gene: -
CDR3 DNA: TGTGCCAGCAACTTAGTACGACTAAATTACGAGCAGTACTTC
CDR3 protein: CASNLVRLNYEQYF

J gene: TRBJ2-3
V gene: TRBV6-1
clone size: many
CDR3 length: 15
D gene: -
CDR3 DNA: TGTGCCAGCGCCCTAACAGGGAGGGGCACAGATACGCAGTATTTT
CDR3 protein: CASALTGRGTDTQYF

J gene: TRBJ2-1
V gene: TRBV28
clone size: few
CDR3 length: 19
D gene: TRBD2
CDR3 DNA: TGTGCCAGCAGACCCGTATTGGGACTAGCGGGAGTCTCCTACAATGAGCAGTTCTTC
CDR3 protein: CASRPVLGLAGVSYNEQFF

J gene: TRBJ1-1
V gene: TRBV4-2
clone size: -
CDR3 length: 14
D gene: -
CDR3 DNA: TGTGGCAGCACCCAAGGAGACGGAAACACTGAAGCTTTCTTT
CDR3 protein: CGSTQGDGNTEAFF

J gene: TRBJ2-1
V gene: TRBV6-5
clone size: many
CDR3 length: 15
D gene: TRBD1
CDR3 DNA: TGTGCCAGCACCCGAAATCCGGGACAGTTCAATGAGCAGTTCTTC
CDR3 protein: CASTRNPGQFNEQFF

J gene: TRBJ2-7
V gene: TRBV28
clone size: many
CDR3 length: 14
D gene: TRBD2
CDR3 DNA: TGTGCCAGCAGTGAGGGGACTAGCGGCTACGAGCAGTACTTC
CDR3 protein: CASSEGTSGYEQYF

J gene: TRBJ2-1
V gene: TRBV29-1
clone size: once
CDR3 length: 14
D gene: -
CDR3 DNA: TGCAGCCTTCGGCCTCGCCAAGTCAACAATGAGCAGTTCTTC
CDR3 protein: CSLRPRQVNNEQFF

J gene: TRBJ2-5
V gene: TRBV29-1
clone size: many
CDR3 length: 11
D gene: -
CDR3 DNA: TGCAGCGTTGACACCGGGGCGGCCCAGTACTTC
CDR3 protein: CSVDTGAAQYF

J gene: TRBJ2-1
V gene: TRBV5-1
clone size: many
CDR3 length: 15
D gene: -
CDR3 DNA: TGCGCCAGCAGCTTGGATTCGACCGGCTACAATGAGCAGTTCTTC
CDR3 protein: CASSLDSTGYNEQFF

J gene: TRBJ2-2
V gene: TRBV11-2
clone size: -
CDR3 length: 14
D gene: -
CDR3 DNA: TGTACCAGCAGCTTAGGGCCAGGGGCCGGGGAGCTGTTTTTT
CDR3 protein: CTSSLGPGAGELFF

J gene: TRBJ2-4
V gene: TRBV5-4
clone size: -
CDR3 length: 17
D gene: -
CDR3 DNA: TGTGCCAGCAGCTTGGGGTGGTCCAGGGTGGTCAAAAACATTCAGTACTTC
CDR3 protein: CASSLGWSRVVKNIQYF

J gene: TRBJ2-2
V gene: TRBV18
clone size: -
CDR3 length: 14
D gene: TRBD1
CDR3 DNA: TGTGCCAGCTCGGACAGGGGAAACACCGGGGAGCTGTTTTTT
CDR3 protein: CASSDRGNTGELFF

J gene: TRBJ2-5
V gene: TRBV6-2/TRBV6-3
clone size: many
CDR3 length: 12
D gene: -
CDR3 DNA: TGTGCCAGCAGTGGGAATGGAGAGACCCAGTACTTC
CDR3 protein: CASSGNGETQYF

J gene: TRBJ1-5
V gene: TRBV25-1
clone size: -
CDR3 length: 15
D gene: -
CDR3 DNA: TGTGCCAGCCAAGGTTGGGGGATTGACAGTCAGCCCCAGCATTTT
CDR3 protein: CASQGWGIDSQPQHF

J gene: TRBJ1-2
V gene: TRBV6-5
clone size: -
CDR3 length: 14
D gene: -
CDR3 DNA: TGTGCCAGCAGTTACTACCCAGGGTCAGGTGACTACACCTTC
CDR3 protein: CASSYYPGSGDYTF

J gene: TRBJ2-1
V gene: TRBV28
clone size: -
CDR3 length: 14
D gene: TRBD1
CDR3 DNA: TGTGCCCTATCGAGGGGGCTGGTTCACAATGAGCAGTTCTTC
CDR3 protein: CALSRGLVHNEQFF

J gene: TRBJ2-5
V gene: TRBV28
clone size: few
CDR3 length: 17
D gene: -
CDR3 DNA: TGTGCCAGCAGTAAATACTCAACAGGGGACTACCAAGAGACCCAGTACTTC
CDR3 protein: CASSKYSTGDYQETQYF

J gene: TRBJ1-1
V gene: TRBV6-5
clone size: -
CDR3 length: 13
D gene: -
CDR3 DNA: TGTGCCAGCAGCCATGGGGTGAACACTGAAGCTTTCTTT
CDR3 protein: CASSHGVNTEAFF

J gene: TRBJ2-7
V gene: TRBV11-2
clone size: -
CDR3 length: 14
D gene: -
CDR3 DNA: TGTGCCAGCAGACCCATCGGAAGTTCCTACGAGCAGTACTTC
CDR3 protein: CASRPIGSSYEQYF

J gene: TRBJ2-7
V gene: TRBV20-1
clone size: once
CDR3 length: 15
D gene: -
CDR3 DNA: TGCAGTGCTAGAGGTCTCTCCCTAGGAACCTACGAGCAGTACTTC
CDR3 protein: CSARGLSLGTYEQYF

J gene: TRBJ2-3
V gene: TRBV6-6
clone size: -
CDR3 length: 12
D gene: -
CDR3 DNA: TGTGCCAGCAGCTGGACATCAGGTACGCAGTATTTT
CDR3 protein: CASSWTSGTQYF

J gene: TRBJ2-3
V gene: TRBV4-1
clone size: -
CDR3 length: 18
D gene: -
CDR3 DNA: TGCGCCAGCAGCCAAGATTCACAGCGTAGCTATAGCACAGATACGCAGTATTTT
CDR3 protein: CASSQDSQRSYSTDTQYF

J gene: TRBJ2-1
V gene: TRBV7-8
clone size: few
CDR3 length: 15
D gene: TRBD2
CDR3 DNA: TGTGCCAGCAGGACTAGCCCTACCTTTCACAATGAGCAGTTCTTC
CDR3 protein: CASRTSPTFHNEQFF

J gene: TRBJ2-7
V gene: TRBV6-5
clone size: -
CDR3 length: 13
D gene: TRBD2
CDR3 DNA: TGTGCCGGTACCAGCGGGAGCTCCTACGAGCAGTACTTC
CDR3 protein: CAGTSGSSYEQYF

J gene: TRBJ2-1
V gene: TRBV6-6
clone size: many
CDR3 length: 14
D gene: -
CDR3 DNA: TGTGCCAGCAGTCCACGACATGGATCCAATGAGCAGTTCTTC
CDR3 protein: CASSPRHGSNEQFF

J gene: TRBJ1-5
V gene: TRBV30
clone size: few
CDR3 length: 16
D gene: TRBD1
CDR3 DNA: TGTGCCTGGAGCCCCGGGGACAGGGGATTAAATCAGCCCCAGCATTTT
CDR3 protein: CAWSPGDRGLNQPQHF

J gene: TRBJ2-5
V gene: TRBV28
clone size: -
CDR3 length: 19
D gene: TRBD1
CDR3 DNA: TGTGCCAGCAGTTTACCGCCCTTAGGGGTGACAGGGGACGTAGAGACCCAGTGCTTC
CDR3 protein: CASSLPPLGVTGDVETQCF

J gene: TRBJ2-2
V gene: TRBV5-1
clone size: once
CDR3 length: 15
D gene: -
CDR3 DNA: TGCGCCAGCAGCTTGGACCAAGCTAACACCGGGGAGCTGTTTTTT
CDR3 protein: CASSLDQANTGELFF

J gene: TRBJ2-7
V gene: TRBV19
clone size: -
CDR3 length: 13
D gene: -
CDR3 DNA: TGTGCCAGTAGTCAGGGCAGGACCTACGAGCAGTACTTC
CDR3 protein: CASSQGRTYEQYF

J gene: TRBJ1-2
V gene: TRBV5-6
clone size: -
CDR3 length: 17
D gene: -
CDR3 DNA: TGTACCAGCAGCTTGTTAGGTGTACAGGGCGCCTTGGGTGGCTACACCTTC
CDR3 protein: CTSSLLGVQGALGGYTF

J gene: TRBJ2-7
V gene: TRBV7-3
clone size: once
CDR3 length: 17
D gene: -
CDR3 DNA: TGTGCCAGCAGCTTAACGGGGTTTAGCGGCCCCGTTTACGAGCAGTACTTC
CDR3 protein: CASSLTGFSGPVYEQYF

J gene: TRBJ2-1
V gene: TRBV28
clone size: -
CDR3 length: 13
D gene: -
CDR3 DNA: TGTGCCACGTTCGGAGGGGGCGGTTATGAGCAGTTCTTC
CDR3 protein: CATFGGGGYEQFF

J gene: TRBJ2-2
V gene: TRBV11-2
clone size: -
CDR3 length: 16
D gene: -
CDR3 DNA: TGTTCCAGCTCTTTCGCGCAGGTCACGGGCACCGGGGAGCTGTTTTTT
CDR3 protein: CSSSFAQVTGTGELFF

J gene: TRBJ2-7
V gene: TRBV5-1
clone size: -
CDR3 length: 13
D gene: -
CDR3 DNA: TGCGCCAGCAGCTCGTGCGCCTCCTACGAGCAGTACTTC
CDR3 protein: CASSSCASYEQYF

J gene: TRBJ2-1
V gene: TRBV11-2
clone size: -
CDR3 length: 16
D gene: TRBD2
CDR3 DNA: TGTACCAGCAGCTTAGTTTCTAGCGGGAGGCCCAATGGGCAGTTCTTC
CDR3 protein: CTSSLVSSGRPNGQFF

J gene: TRBJ2-5
V gene: TRBV11-2
clone size: few
CDR3 length: 16
D gene: -
CDR3 DNA: TGTGCCAGCAGCCAGACTCGGGACTTCCCCGGAGAGACCCAGTACTTC
CDR3 protein: CASSQTRDFPGETQYF